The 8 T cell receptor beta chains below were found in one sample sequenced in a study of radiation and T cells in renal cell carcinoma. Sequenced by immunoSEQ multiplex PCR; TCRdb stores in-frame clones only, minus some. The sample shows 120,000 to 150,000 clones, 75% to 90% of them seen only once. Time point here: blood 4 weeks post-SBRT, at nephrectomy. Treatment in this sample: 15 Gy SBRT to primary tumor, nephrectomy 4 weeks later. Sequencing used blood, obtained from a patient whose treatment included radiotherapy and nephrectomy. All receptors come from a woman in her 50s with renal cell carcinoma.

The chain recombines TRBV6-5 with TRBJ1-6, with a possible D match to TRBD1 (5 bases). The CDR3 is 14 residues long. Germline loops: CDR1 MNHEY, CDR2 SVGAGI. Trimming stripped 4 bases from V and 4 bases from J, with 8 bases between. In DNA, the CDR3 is TGTGCCAGCAGTTCCGCAGGGTATAATTCACCCCTCCACTTT. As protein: CASSSAGYNSPLHF.

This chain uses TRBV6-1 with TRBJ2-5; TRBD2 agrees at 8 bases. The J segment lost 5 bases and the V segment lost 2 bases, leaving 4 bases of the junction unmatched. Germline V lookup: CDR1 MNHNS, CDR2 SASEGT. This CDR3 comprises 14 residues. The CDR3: CASSESLAGETQYF. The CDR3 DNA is TGTGCCAGCAGTGAATCGCTAGCGGGCGAGACCCAGTACTTC.

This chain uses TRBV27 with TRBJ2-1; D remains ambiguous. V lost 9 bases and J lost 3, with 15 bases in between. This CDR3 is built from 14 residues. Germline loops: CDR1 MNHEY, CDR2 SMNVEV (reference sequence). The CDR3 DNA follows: TGTGCCAGAGAGGAATTTAGTTGCTACAATGAGCAGTTCTTC. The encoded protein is CAREEFSCYNEQFF.

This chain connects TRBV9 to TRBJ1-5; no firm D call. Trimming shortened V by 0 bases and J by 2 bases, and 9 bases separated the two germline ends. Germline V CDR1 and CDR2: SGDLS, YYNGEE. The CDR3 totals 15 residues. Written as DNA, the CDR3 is TGTGCCAGCAGCGTAGGGATAGTGGGCAATCAGCCCCAGCATTTT. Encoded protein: CASSVGIVGNQPQHF. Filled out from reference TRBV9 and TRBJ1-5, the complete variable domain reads DSGVTQTPKHLITATGQRVTLRCSPRSGDLSVYWYQQSLDQGLQFLIQYYNGEERAKGNILERFSAQQFPDLHSELNLSSLELGDSALYFCASSVGIVGNQPQHFGDGTRLSIL.

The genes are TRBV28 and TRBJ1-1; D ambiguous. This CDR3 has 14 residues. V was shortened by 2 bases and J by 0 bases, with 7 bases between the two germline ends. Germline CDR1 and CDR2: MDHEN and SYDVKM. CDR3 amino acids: CASSLDGVNTEAFF. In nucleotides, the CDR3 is TGTGCCAGCAGTTTAGATGGGGTGAACACTGAAGCTTTCTTT.

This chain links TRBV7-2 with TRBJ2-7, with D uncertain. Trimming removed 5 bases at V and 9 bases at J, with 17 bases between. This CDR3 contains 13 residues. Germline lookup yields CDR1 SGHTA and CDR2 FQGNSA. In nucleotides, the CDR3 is TGTGCCAGCAGCGACGGACCGGGTCGCTTGCAGTACTTC. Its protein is CASSDGPGRLQYF.

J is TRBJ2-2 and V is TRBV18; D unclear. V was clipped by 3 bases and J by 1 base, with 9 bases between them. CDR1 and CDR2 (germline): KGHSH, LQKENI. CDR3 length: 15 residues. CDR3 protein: CASSPGRQNTGELFF. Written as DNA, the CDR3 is TGTGCCAGCTCACCTGGGCGACAGAACACCGGGGAGCTGTTTTTT. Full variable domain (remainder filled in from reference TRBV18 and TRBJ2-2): NAGVMQNPRHLVRRRGQEARLRCSPMKGHSHVYWYRQLPEEGLKFMVYLQKENIIDESGMPKERFSAEFPKEGPSILRIQQVVRGDSAAYFCASSPGRQNTGELFFGEGSRLTVL.

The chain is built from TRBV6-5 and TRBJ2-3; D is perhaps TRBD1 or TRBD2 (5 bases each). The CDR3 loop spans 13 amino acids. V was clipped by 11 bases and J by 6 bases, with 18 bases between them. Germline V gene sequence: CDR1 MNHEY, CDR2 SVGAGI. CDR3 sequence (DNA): TGTGCCGCCAAGGGTGAGGGGATTGATACGCAGTATTTT. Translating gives CAAKGEGIDTQYF.